The 13 T cell receptor beta chains reported below all come from one sample, sequenced in a study of blood T cell repertoires in COVID-19 (dated by TCRdb to 2020 to 2021). The library was built by means of the immunoSEQ multiplex PCR assay. TCRdb re-hosts the immuneACCESS table, in-frame sequences only. Its copies lack some clones; in the studies checked, an unresolved V gene accounts for under half of them, and the cause for the rest is not known. This sample has 85,000 to 120,000 clones in its table, and roughly 80% of those were observed once. Jointly, the top ten make up roughly 4% of the sample. The sequenced material came from peripheral blood. These TCRs come from a human donor in a cohort sampled during active COVID-19.

This clone was counted only a few times. The chain recombines TRBV4-1 with TRBJ1-6, with D unclear. Trimming took 0 bases from V and 0 from J, leaving 9 bases between them. CDR3 length: 17 residues. Germline loops: CDR1 MGHRA, CDR2 YSYEKL. The CDR3 loop is CASSQEEASSYNSPLHF. CDR3 in DNA: TGCGCCAGCAGCCAAGAAGAGGCCAGCTCCTATAATTCACCCCTCCACTTT.

This sequence joins TRBV5-6 and TRBJ1-6, with 9 nucleotides matching TRBD1. Trimming removed 4 bases from V and 8 bases from J; junction bases left unmatched: 7. CDR3 size: 15 residues. The V gene's germline CDR1 is SGHDT and CDR2 YYEEEE. For the CDR3, the DNA is TGTGCCAGCAGCAACCGGGACAGGGCGCATTCACCCCTCCACTTT. Protein: CASSNRDRAHSPLHF. Looking up the rest from reference TRBV5-6 and TRBJ1-6 gives the full variable domain: DAGVTQSPTHLIKTRGQQVTLRCSPKSGHDTVSWYQQALGQGPQFIFQYYEEEERQRGNFPDRFSGHQFPNYSSELNVNALLLGDSALYLCASSNRDRAHSPLHFGNGTRLTVT.

This chain connects TRBV3-1 (or the pseudogene TRBV3-2) to TRBJ1-2; TRBD1 is a possible D gene (6 bases). The germline V gene encodes CDR1 LGHDT and CDR2 YNNKEL (reference sequence). Trimming shortened V by 6 bases and J by 5 bases, and 13 bases separated the two germline ends. The CDR3 contains 13 residues. Here the CDR3 DNA reads TGTGCCAGCAGACCCGGACAGAGTTATGGCTACACCTTC. This gives the protein CASRPGQSYGYTF.

V gene TRBV5-1 combines with J gene TRBJ2-1, with 7 bases aligning to TRBD1. V shed 0 bases and J 12 bases; nucleotides not matched to a gene: 12. The CDR3 has 15 amino acids. Germline V gives CDR1 SGHRS, CDR2 YFSETQ. In DNA, the CDR3 is TGCGCCAGCAGCTTGGGTCCAGGGGGTCTCAAGGGGCAGTTCTTC. As protein: CASSLGPGGLKGQFF. The whole variable domain, remainder taken from reference TRBV5-1 and TRBJ2-1, is KAGVTQTPRYLIKTRGQQVTLSCSPISGHRSVSWYQQTPGQGLQFLFEYFSETQRNKGNFPGRFSGRQFSNSRSEMNVSTLELGDSALYLCASSLGPGGLKGQFFGPGTRLTVL.

The gene calls are TRBV7-9 and TRBJ1-1; possibly TRBD1 for D (6 bases). CDR1 and CDR2 from the germline V gene are SEHNR and FQNEAQ (reference sequence). V dropped 0 bases and J dropped 4 bases, with 12 bases sitting between them. This CDR3 spans 15 amino acids. CDR3 nucleotide sequence: TGTGCCAGCAGCTTAGCGGTGGGGGCGGCCACTGAAGCTTTCTTT. This encodes CASSLAVGAATEAFF.

V and J are TRBV9 and TRBJ2-5, with 9 bases matching TRBD2. This CDR3 has 16 amino acids. After removal of 2 bases from V and 1 base from J, the junction contained 6 bases not matched to a gene. The germline CDR1 and CDR2 sequences are SGDLS and YYNGEE. The CDR3 sequence is CASSVGSGGFQETQYF. DNA for the CDR3: TGTGCCAGCAGCGTTGGGAGCGGGGGGTTCCAAGAGACCCAGTACTTC.

About this clone itself: The sample has other DNA sequences that encode this CDR3 too. This chain links TRBV7-2 with TRBJ2-2; 7 bases fit TRBD1. Unmatched junction bases numbered 5, after V lost 3 bases and J lost 1 base. This CDR3 contains 16 residues. CDR1 is SGHTA, CDR2 FQGNSA, per germline. CDR3 sequence reads: CASSFSGTVNTGELFF. CDR3 in DNA: TGTGCCAGCAGCTTCTCCGGGACAGTGAACACCGGGGAGCTGTTTTTT.

This clone was counted a few times. The chain links TRBV10-3 to TRBJ2-1; tentatively, D is TRBD1 (5 bases). The germline V gene has CDR1 ENHRY and CDR2 SYGVKD. The CDR3 is 16 amino acids. V was cut by 6 bases and J by 0 bases, with 15 bases left in between. The CDR3 coding sequence is TGTGCCATCAGCGACTCTGCAGGGTCCTCCTACAATGAGCAGTTCTTC. Translation gives CAISDSAGSSYNEQFF.

The CDR3 DNA reads TGTGCCAGCAGCCCGAGGCCTCTCTCAGGCAATCAGCCCCAGCATTTT. Translating gives CASSPRPLSGNQPQHF. V and J are TRBV7-2 and TRBJ1-5; D is uncertain. The germline V gene encodes CDR1 SGHTA and CDR2 FQGNSA. V was clipped by 5 bases and J by 2 bases, with 16 bases between them. The CDR3 runs 16 residues.

This chain connects TRBV28 to TRBJ1-3; TRBD1 matches 7 bases. This CDR3 is 13 amino acids long. Germline V gives CDR1 MDHEN, CDR2 SYDVKM. V shed 6 bases, J shed 7 bases, and the junction held 6 bases outside the gene matches. CDR3 sequence reads: CASRQDRANTIYF. The CDR3 DNA sequence: TGTGCCAGCAGACAAGACAGGGCGAACACCATATATTTT.

The chain is built from TRBV19 and TRBJ2-2; 9 bases are shared with TRBD1. CDR1 LNHDA and CDR2 SQIVND come from the germline V gene (reference sequence). The CDR3 is 19 residues long. The V and J ends lost 1 base and 1 base, in that order; junction bases with no gene match: 10. CDR3 in DNA: TGTGCCAGTAGTATAGCCCTTTCTCGACAGGGGGGGAACACCGGGGAGCTGTTTTTT. Its translation is CASSIALSRQGGNTGELFF.

The chain employs TRBV4-1 and TRBJ2-5, with D hard to call. Germline CDR1 is MGHRA and CDR2 is YSYEKL. This CDR3 has 17 amino acids. Trimming shortened V by 0 bases and J by 2 bases, and 16 bases separated the two germline ends. The CDR3 DNA reads TGCGCCAGCAGCCAAGATTTTGCGCGTACGATGCAAGAGACCCAGTACTTC. Its protein is CASSQDFARTMQETQYF.

The chain links TRBV6-5 to TRBJ2-2, with a weak D call TRBD2 (7 bases). Germline V lookup: CDR1 MNHEY, CDR2 SVGAGI. Trimming cost V 6 bases and J 4 bases, with 15 bases left between them. The CDR3 is 15 residues long. The CDR3 DNA sequence: TGTGCCAGCAGCTCCCCCGGGGGGCTCACCGGGGAGCTGTTTTTT. This gives the protein CASSSPGGLTGELFF.